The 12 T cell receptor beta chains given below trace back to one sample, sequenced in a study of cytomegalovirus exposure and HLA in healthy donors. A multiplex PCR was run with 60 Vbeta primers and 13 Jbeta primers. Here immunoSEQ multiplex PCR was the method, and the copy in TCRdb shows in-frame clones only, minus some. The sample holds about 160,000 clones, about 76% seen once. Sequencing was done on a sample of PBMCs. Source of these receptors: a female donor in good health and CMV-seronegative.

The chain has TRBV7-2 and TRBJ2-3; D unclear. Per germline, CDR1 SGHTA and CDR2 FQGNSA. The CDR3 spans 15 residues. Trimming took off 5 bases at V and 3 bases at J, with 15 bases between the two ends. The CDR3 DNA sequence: TGTGCCAGCAGCCCAGCCCCCTTAGCAACAGATACGCAGTATTTT. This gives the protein CASSPAPLATDTQYF. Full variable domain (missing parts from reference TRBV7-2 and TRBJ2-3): GAGVSQSPSNKVTEKGKDVELRCDPISGHTALYWYRQSLGQGLEFLIYFQGNSAPDKSGLPSDRFSAERTGGSVSTLTIQRTQQEDSAVYLCASSPAPLATDTQYFGPGTRLTVL.

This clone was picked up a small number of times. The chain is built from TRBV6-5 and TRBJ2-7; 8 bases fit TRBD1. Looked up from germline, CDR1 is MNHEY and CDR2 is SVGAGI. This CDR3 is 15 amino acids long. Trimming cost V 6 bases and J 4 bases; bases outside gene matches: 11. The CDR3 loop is CASSRTGGPYYEQYF. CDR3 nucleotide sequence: TGTGCCAGCAGCCGTACAGGGGGACCTTATTACGAGCAGTACTTC.

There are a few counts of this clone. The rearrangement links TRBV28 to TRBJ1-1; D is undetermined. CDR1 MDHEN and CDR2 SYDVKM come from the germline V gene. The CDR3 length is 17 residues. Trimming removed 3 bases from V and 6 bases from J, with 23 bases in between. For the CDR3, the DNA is TGTGCCAGCAGTTTTCCCCACACAGATCAGCACACCTCTGAAGCTTTCTTT. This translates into CASSFPHTDQHTSEAFF. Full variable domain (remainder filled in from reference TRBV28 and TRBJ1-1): DVKVTQSSRYLVKRTGEKVFLECVQDMDHENMFWYRQDPGLGLRLIYFSYDVKMKEKGDIPEGYSVSREKKERFSLILESASTNQTSMYLCASSFPHTDQHTSEAFFGQGTRLTVV.

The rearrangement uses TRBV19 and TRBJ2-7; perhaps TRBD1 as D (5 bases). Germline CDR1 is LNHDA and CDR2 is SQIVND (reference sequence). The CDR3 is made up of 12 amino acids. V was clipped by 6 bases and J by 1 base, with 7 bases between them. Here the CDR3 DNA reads TGTGCCAGTAGCACAGGATCCTACGAGCAGTACTTC. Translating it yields CASSTGSYEQYF.

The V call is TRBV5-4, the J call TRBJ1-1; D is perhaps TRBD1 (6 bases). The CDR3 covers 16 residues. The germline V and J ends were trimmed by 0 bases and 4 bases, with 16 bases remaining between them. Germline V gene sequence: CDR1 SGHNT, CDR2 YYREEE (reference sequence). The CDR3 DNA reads TGTGCCAGCAGCTTGGACAGGGTAGGTTTAGTCACTGAAGCTTTCTTT. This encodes CASSLDRVGLVTEAFF.

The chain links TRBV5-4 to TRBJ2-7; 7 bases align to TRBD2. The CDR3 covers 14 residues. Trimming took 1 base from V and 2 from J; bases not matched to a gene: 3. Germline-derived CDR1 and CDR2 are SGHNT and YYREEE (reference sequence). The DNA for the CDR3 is TGTGCCAGCAGCTTGAGCGGGACCACCTACGAGCAGTACTTC. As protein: CASSLSGTTYEQYF. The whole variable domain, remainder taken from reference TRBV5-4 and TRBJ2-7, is ETGVTQSPTHLIKTRGQQVTLRCSSQSGHNTVSWYQQALGQGPQFIFQYYREEENGRGNFPPRFSGLQFPNYSSELNVNALELDDSALYLCASSLSGTTYEQYFGPGTRLTVT.

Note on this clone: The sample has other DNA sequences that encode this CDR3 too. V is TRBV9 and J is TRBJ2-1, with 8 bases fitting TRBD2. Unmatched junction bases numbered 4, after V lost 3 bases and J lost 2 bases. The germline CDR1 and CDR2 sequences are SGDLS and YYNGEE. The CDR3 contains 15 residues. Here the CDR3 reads CASSARGGPYNEQFF. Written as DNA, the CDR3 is TGTGCCAGCAGCGCCCGGGGGGGACCCTACAATGAGCAGTTCTTC.

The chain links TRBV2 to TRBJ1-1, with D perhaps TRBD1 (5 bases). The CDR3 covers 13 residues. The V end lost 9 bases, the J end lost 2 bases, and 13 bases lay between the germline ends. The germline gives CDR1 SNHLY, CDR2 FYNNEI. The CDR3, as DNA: TGTGCCAGTTCGGACATCCCAAACACTGAAGCTTTCTTT. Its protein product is CASSDIPNTEAFF. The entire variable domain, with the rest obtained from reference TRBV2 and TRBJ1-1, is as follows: EPEVTQTPSHQVTQMGQEVILRCVPISNHLYFYWYRQILGQKVEFLVSFYNNEISEKSEIFDDQFSVERPDGSNFTLKIRSTKLEDSAMYFCASSDIPNTEAFFGQGTRLTVV.

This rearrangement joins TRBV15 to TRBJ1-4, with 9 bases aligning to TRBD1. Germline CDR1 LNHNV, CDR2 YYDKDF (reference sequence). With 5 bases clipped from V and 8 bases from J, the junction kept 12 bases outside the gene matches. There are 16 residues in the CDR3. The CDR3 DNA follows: TGTGCCACCAGCCGAAACCCCGGTACAGGGGGCGAAAAACTGTTTTTT. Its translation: CATSRNPGTGGEKLFF. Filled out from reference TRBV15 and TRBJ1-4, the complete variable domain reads DAMVIQNPRYQVTQFGKPVTLSCSQTLNHNVMYWYQQKSSQAPKLLFHYYDKDFNNEADTPDNFQSRRPNTSFCFLDIRSPGLGDTAMYLCATSRNPGTGGEKLFFGSGTQLSVL.

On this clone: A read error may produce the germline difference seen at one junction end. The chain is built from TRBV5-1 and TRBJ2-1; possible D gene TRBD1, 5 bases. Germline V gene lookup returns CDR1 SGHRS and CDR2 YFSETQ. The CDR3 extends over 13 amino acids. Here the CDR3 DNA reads TGCGCCAGCAGCTTGCCAGGGTACTATGAGCGGTTCTTC. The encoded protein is CASSLPGYYERFF.

CDR3 nucleotide sequence: TGTGCCAGTAGTATCCGGCGGGACTCCTACGAGCAGTACTTC. Residues: CASSIRRDSYEQYF. The chain recombines TRBV19 with TRBJ2-7; possibly TRBD2 for D (6 bases). Germline V gene lookup returns CDR1 LNHDA and CDR2 SQIVND (reference sequence). V shed 3 bases and J shed 0 bases, with 9 bases lying between them. This CDR3 spans 14 amino acids.

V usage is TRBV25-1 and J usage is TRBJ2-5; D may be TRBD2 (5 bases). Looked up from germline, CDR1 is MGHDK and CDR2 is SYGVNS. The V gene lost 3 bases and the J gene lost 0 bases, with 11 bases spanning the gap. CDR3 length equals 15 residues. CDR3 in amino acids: CASSDRRTHQETQYF. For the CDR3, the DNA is TGTGCCAGCAGTGACAGGAGGACGCACCAAGAGACCCAGTACTTC.